What follows is one T cell receptor beta chain and its context. The record originates from a study of blood T cell repertoires in COVID-19. Study-wide context: COVID-19 samples collected from the United States, Italy and Spain covered acute and convalescent phases.

Original processing methods: The authors estimated nucleated cell counts from reference gene primer amplification. Assay used: immunoSEQ multiplex PCR; TCRdb lists only in-frame clones, some missing. V, J and clone size are taken as reported in that table, and D and trimming were inferred from the DNA itself. The profile shows approximately 300,000 clones, around 91% of them singletons. Residents of about two dozen US areas, aged about 18 to 100 years, made up the participants. Grouping used clinical history reported by participants in a survey and questionnaire. Looked up from germline, CDR1 is SGHTA and CDR2 is FQGNSA. Trimming removed 8 bases at V and 5 bases at J, with 9 bases between. This CDR3 is built from 12 residues.

The rearrangement uses TRBV7-2 and TRBJ1-4, with TRBD1 as a possible D gene (5 bases). This TCR was recovered from a woman aged 18-29 years with acute COVID-19. The sequencing input was PBMCs or T cells enriched from blood (not recorded which). The CDR3 DNA reads as TGTGCCAGCGGGGAGGGGAATGAAAAACTGTTTTTT. Translated, it gives CASGEGNEKLFF.